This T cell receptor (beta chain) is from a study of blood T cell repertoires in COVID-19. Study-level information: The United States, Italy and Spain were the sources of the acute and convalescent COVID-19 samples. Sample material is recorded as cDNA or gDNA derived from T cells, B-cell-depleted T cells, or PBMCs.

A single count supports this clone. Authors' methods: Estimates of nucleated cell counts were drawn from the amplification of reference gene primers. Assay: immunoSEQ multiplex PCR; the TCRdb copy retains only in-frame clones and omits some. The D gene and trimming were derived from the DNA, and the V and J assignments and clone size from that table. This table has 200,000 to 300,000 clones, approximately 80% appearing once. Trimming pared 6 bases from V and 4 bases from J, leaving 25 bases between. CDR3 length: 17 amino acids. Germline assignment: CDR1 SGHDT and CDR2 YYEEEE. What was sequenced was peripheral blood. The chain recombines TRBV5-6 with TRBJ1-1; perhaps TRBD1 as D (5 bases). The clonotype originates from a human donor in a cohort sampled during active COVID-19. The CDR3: CASTCTGDVVGRTEAFF. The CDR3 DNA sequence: TGTGCCAGCACATGCACGGGGGACGTTGTTGGTCGCACTGAAGCTTTCTTT.